This TCR beta chain was retrieved from a study of siplizumab effects on memory and regulatory T cells. The study's findings and limits: Contribution to the alloresponse seemed major for naive T cells, which also seemed more diverse than memory cells.

V was pared by 5 bases and J by 9 bases, with 17 bases between. Germline V CDR1 and CDR2: SGHTA, FQGTGA. This CDR3 contains 14 residues. This clone has just one count. The antigen is unknown. Some clones are missing from TCRdb's copy, which holds only in-frame ones; the method was immunoSEQ multiplex PCR. The sample shows 100,000 or so clones, approximately 91% of them seen only once. The sequenced sample was CD4+ T cells sorted from blood. The J gene is TRBJ2-1, the V gene TRBV7-3; the D is unclear. The sequence was obtained from a human donor in good health. Some clones in this sample may be carry-over from other donors' samples. CDR3 nucleotide sequence: TGTGCCAGCAGCCGGTATCTCTCCTCGGGTGAGCAGTTCTTC. Translating it yields CASSRYLSSGEQFF.